The present TCR beta chain was sequenced within a study of T cell responses to AZD1222 COVID-19 vaccine. Findings and limits, study-wide: Among vaccine-associated CD4 TCRs, coverage spanned spike, with dominance at 160-218 and 743-854. Sampling captured repertoires only after the peak T cell response. After two AZD1222 doses, spike-specific TCR breadth and depth rose versus day 0. Per reports, nearly half of all spike-specific TCRs target regions that are unmutated in variants.

To note about this clone: Its antigen is as yet unknown.

TCRdb's copy holds only in-frame clones and misses some; the assay was immunoSEQ multiplex PCR. The top ten clones hold around 5% of a sample with 100,000 to 140,000 clones, 70% to 90% of them seen once. Germline assignment: CDR1 SGDLS and CDR2 YYNGEE. The CDR3 extends over 13 amino acids. V gave up 4 bases and J gave up 8 bases, with 10 bases separating them. The receptor comes from an adult who received the AZD1222 COVID-19 vaccine. The chain uses TRBV9 and TRBJ1-6; tentative D call: TRBD1 (6 bases). The sample consisted of peripheral blood, taken 28 days after the second AZD1222 dose. CDR3 in amino acids: CASSPRQDSPLHF. CDR3 in DNA: TGTGCCAGCAGCCCACGACAGGATTCACCCCTCCACTTT.